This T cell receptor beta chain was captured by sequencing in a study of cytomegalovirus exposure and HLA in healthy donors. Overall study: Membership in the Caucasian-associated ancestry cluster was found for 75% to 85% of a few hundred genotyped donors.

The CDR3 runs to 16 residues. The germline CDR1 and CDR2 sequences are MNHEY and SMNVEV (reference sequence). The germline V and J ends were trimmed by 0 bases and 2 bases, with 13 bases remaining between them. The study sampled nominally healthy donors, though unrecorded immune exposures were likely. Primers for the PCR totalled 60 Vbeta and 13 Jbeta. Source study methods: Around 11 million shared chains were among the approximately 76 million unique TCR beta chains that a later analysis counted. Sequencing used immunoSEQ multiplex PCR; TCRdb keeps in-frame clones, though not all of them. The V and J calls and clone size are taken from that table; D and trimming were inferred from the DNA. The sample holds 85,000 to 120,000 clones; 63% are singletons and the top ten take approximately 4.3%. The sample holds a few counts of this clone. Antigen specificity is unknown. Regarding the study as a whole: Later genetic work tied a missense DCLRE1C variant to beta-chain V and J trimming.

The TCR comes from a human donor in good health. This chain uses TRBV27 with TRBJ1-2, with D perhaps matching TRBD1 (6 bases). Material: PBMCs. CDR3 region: CASSLSPDGTNYGYTF. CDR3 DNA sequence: TGTGCCAGCAGTTTATCCCCGGACGGGACAAACTATGGCTACACCTTC.